This T cell receptor beta chain was sequenced for a study of human T cells and chemical hapten exposure. Regarding the study as a whole: Donors' alopecia may make their immune response differ from healthy people's. Clustering by CDR3 similarity yielded significantly more large clusters from expanded TCRs than controls.

At least ten counts were recorded for this clonotype. What it recognizes is unknown. Original analysis: Between about 23,224 and 700,000 TCRs appeared in each sample, and the median stood at about 100,000. TCRdb reprocessed the RACE reads via MiXCR and lists one record per CDR3 protein. The V and J calls come from TCRdb's annotation, not from the publication. The sample includes 75,000 to 100,000 distinct CDR3 sequences, roughly an eighth of them seen just once. From germline, CDR1 is MNHEY and CDR2 SMNVEV (reference sequence). This CDR3 comprises 16 residues. Losses at the gene ends were 2 bases for V and 2 bases for J; bases not matched to a gene: 5. Time point denoted: patch test 1, 2 weeks after DPC sensitization. Treatment denoted: therapeutic diphenylcyclopropenone sensitization with weekly scalp DPC. Total RNA came from unfractionated whole blood.

J is TRBJ2-2 and V is TRBV27; 7 nucleotides match TRBD2. This TCR was recovered from a woman aged 40 to 50 with alopecia areata. Some clones in this sample may be carry-over from other donors' samples. The material was whole blood, obtained in connection with sensitization to the hapten diphenylcyclopropenone (DPC). The CDR3 sequence: CASSLDGRPNTGELFF. The CDR3 DNA follows: TGTGCCAGCAGTTTAGACGGGAGGCCCAACACCGGGGAGCTGTTTTTT.